These 15 T cell receptor beta chains share one sample of origin, sequenced in a study of T cells after yellow fever vaccination. TCRdb re-derived calls from the 5' RACE reads in MiXCR, one entry per CDR3 protein. The profile shows 340,000 or so distinct CDR3 sequences, under 15% of them singletons. Sequences were derived from CD4+ T cells sorted from PBMCs, sampled 15 days after the yellow fever booster vaccination. Receptors originate from a man in his late teens or twenties who received the YFV17D yellow fever vaccine.

V is TRBV5-8 and J is TRBJ2-5; D may be TRBD2 (7 bases). This CDR3 is built from 13 residues. Trimming stripped 4 bases from V and 5 bases from J, with 12 bases between. Germline CDR1 and CDR2: SGHTS and YDEGEE. The CDR3, as DNA: TGTGCCAGCAGCCGGCGGGGGCTGGAGACCCAGTACTTC. Translation gives CASSRRGLETQYF.

This clonotype was detected many times. The rearrangement joins TRBV7-9 to TRBJ2-3; 10 bases are shared with TRBD2. V lost 2 bases to trimming and J lost 5 bases; unmatched junction nucleotides: 4. The CDR3 has 15 amino acids. From germline, CDR1 is SEHNR and CDR2 FQNEAQ (reference sequence). The CDR3 DNA is TGTGCCAGCAGCTTAACTAGCGGGGCTGAAGATACGCAGTATTTT. Translation gives CASSLTSGAEDTQYF.

J is TRBJ1-1 and V is TRBV28; D remains unclear. The CDR3 is made up of 13 amino acids. With 5 bases removed from V and 4 bases from J, the gap between germline ends came to 11 bases. Per the germline V gene, CDR1 is MDHEN and CDR2 is SYDVKM. The CDR3 reads CASSAEGSTEAFF. The CDR3 nucleotides read TGTGCCAGCAGTGCGGAAGGGAGCACTGAAGCTTTCTTT. Together with reference TRBV28 and TRBJ1-1, the CDR3 gives the full variable domain: DVKVTQSSRYLVKRTGEKVFLECVQDMDHENMFWYRQDPGLGLRLIYFSYDVKMKEKGDIPEGYSVSREKKERFSLILESASTNQTSMYLCASSAEGSTEAFFGQGTRLTVV.

This clonotype showed up just a few times. The chain links TRBV7-6 to TRBJ2-6; D may be TRBD1 (7 bases). The CDR3 loop spans 17 amino acids. V lost 5 bases and J 0 bases, leaving 14 bases between the germline ends. The germline V gene encodes CDR1 SGHVS and CDR2 FNYEAQ. CDR3 bases: TGTGCCAGCAGCCCACGACAGGGACTCTCTGGGGCCAACGTCCTGACTTTC. This gives the protein CASSPRQGLSGANVLTF.

The chain carries TRBV19 and TRBJ2-4; weak D call: TRBD2 (6 bases). This CDR3 spans 16 amino acids. Germline lookup yields CDR1 LNHDA and CDR2 SQIVND (reference sequence). Between the trimmed V and J ends, which lost 5 bases and 1 base, there was a span of 15 bases. In DNA form, the CDR3 reads TGTGCCAGTAGTGTGACTCGGGCGGGGGCCAAAAACATTCAGTACTTC. Protein product: CASSVTRAGAKNIQYF.

This clonotype was recorded at least ten times. The gene calls are TRBV6-2 or TRBV6-3 and TRBJ1-1; D is undetermined. The V gene's germline CDR1 is MNHEY and CDR2 SVGEGT. Trimming removed 10 bases at V and 3 bases at J, with 9 bases between. The CDR3 loop spans 11 amino acids. DNA of the CDR3: TGTGCCATCGGTCGGTACACTGAAGCTTTCTTT. Protein product: CAIGRYTEAFF.

J is TRBJ1-2 and V is TRBV6-5, with TRBD1 identical over 7 bases. V trimming: 8 bases; J trimming: 4 bases; junction bases outside the gene matches: 13. CDR3 size: 15 residues. In germline, CDR1 is MNHEY, CDR2 SVGAGI. DNA for the CDR3: TGTGCCAGCCGAATTACAGGGGCTCGGCGCTATGGCTACACCTTC. It codes for CASRITGARRYGYTF.

This clonotype was seen repeatedly, ten times or more. The V and J genes are TRBV4-1 and TRBJ1-2, with 7 bases fitting TRBD1. J gave up 8 bases and V 1 base, and 4 bases lay outside the gene matches. Germline assignment: CDR1 MGHRA and CDR2 YSYEKL. This CDR3 contains 13 residues. This chain's CDR3 is CASSQGQGLGYTF. In DNA, the CDR3 is TGCGCCAGCAGCCAAGGACAGGGATTAGGCTACACCTTC.

This clonotype was picked up a small number of times. The chain links TRBV6-6 to TRBJ2-5; no clear D. Germline CDR1 reads MNHNY; CDR2 reads SVGAGI (reference sequence). Trimming took 6 bases from V and 0 from J, leaving 8 bases between them. This CDR3 is 13 amino acids long. The CDR3 here is CASSTAYQETQYF. For the CDR3, the DNA is TGTGCCAGCAGCACAGCTTACCAAGAGACCCAGTACTTC.

This clonotype appeared a few times. V usage is TRBV7-3 and J usage is TRBJ2-1; D is perhaps TRBD2 (6 bases). The CDR3 is 13 amino acids. The germline V gene has CDR1 SGHTA and CDR2 FQGTGA. Trimming stripped 5 bases from V and 9 bases from J, with 14 bases between. The CDR3 DNA reads as TGTGCCAGCAGCAGCCGACAAGCGGGTGAGCAGTTCTTC. This codes for CASSSRQAGEQFF.

The chain links TRBV4-2 to TRBJ1-1, with no clear D. Germline lookup yields CDR1 LGHNA and CDR2 YNFKEQ. V lost 2 bases, J lost 4 bases, and 11 bases lay in between. The CDR3 loop spans 14 amino acids. In DNA form, the CDR3 reads TGTGCCAGCAGCCAACCCGGAGGTGTCACTGAAGCTTTCTTT. Amino acid sequence: CASSQPGGVTEAFF.

The chain employs TRBV5-5 and TRBJ2-7, with unresolved D. Germline lookup yields CDR1 SGHKS and CDR2 YYEKEE (reference sequence). CDR3 length equals 13 residues. Trimming took off 4 bases at V and 5 bases at J, with 13 bases between the two ends. As DNA, the CDR3 is TGTGCCAGCAGCGGGTTCATAGGGAACGAGCAGTACGTC. This encodes CASSGFIGNEQYV.

A few counts support this clonotype. The CDR3 nucleotides read TGCGCCAGCAGCCAAGGGGCAACATGGGGCTACGAGACCCAGTACTTC. This translates into CASSQGATWGYETQYF. This rearrangement joins TRBV4-3 to TRBJ2-5, with D possibly being TRBD1 (5 bases). V was clipped by 1 base and J by 5 bases, with 17 bases between them. Germline CDR1 is LGHNA and CDR2 is YSLEER. The length of the CDR3 is 16 residues.

This clonotype came up once. J is TRBJ2-7 and V is TRBV6-2 or TRBV6-3, with 11 positions matching TRBD2. In germline, CDR1 is MNHEY, CDR2 SVGEGT. V shed 4 bases and J 3 bases; nucleotides not matched to a gene: 8. CDR3 length equals 16 residues. The CDR3 is CASSSRLAGFNYEQYV. In DNA, the CDR3 is TGTGCCAGCAGTTCGAGACTAGCGGGGTTTAACTACGAGCAGTACGTC.

The chain employs TRBV5-1 and TRBJ2-3; D is possibly TRBD1 (5 bases). V was trimmed by 2 bases and J by 3 bases, leaving 13 bases between them. Germline V CDR1 and CDR2: SGHRS, YFSETQ. The CDR3 consists of 15 residues. The CDR3 nucleotides are TGCGCCAGCAGCTTCAGGGATGGGTGGACAGATACGCAGTATTTT. Residues: CASSFRDGWTDTQYF.